This passage covers 27 T cell receptor beta chains from one sample sequenced in a study of blood T cell repertoires in COVID-19. Sequencing was performed with immunoSEQ multiplex PCR; in TCRdb, only in-frame clones are kept and a portion is missing. Of about 220,000 clones in the sample, roughly nine tenths were seen once. Material for sequencing was PBMCs or T cells enriched from blood (not recorded which). All receptors come from a young woman in a cohort exposed to, infected with or recovered from COVID-19 (not recorded which).

The rearrangement links TRBV18 to TRBJ2-1, with TRBD1 as a possible D gene (6 bases). This CDR3 region has 14 residues. The germline V gene encodes CDR1 KGHSH and CDR2 LQKENI. Trimming removed 4 bases from V and 7 bases from J, with 14 bases in between. The CDR3 sequence: CASSLNNRANEQFF. Written as DNA, the CDR3 is TGTGCCAGCTCACTAAACAACAGGGCAAATGAGCAGTTCTTC.

The rearrangement uses TRBV9 and TRBJ2-5; a possible D gene is TRBD2 (6 bases). The V end lost 6 bases, the J end lost 4 bases, and 13 bases lay between the germline ends. The CDR3 runs to 13 residues. The germline V gene has CDR1 SGDLS and CDR2 YYNGEE. DNA for the CDR3: TGTGCCAGCACCCCTTCGGGAGTAGAGACCCAGTACTTC. Amino acid sequence: CASTPSGVETQYF. The full variable domain, in which reference TRBV9 and TRBJ2-5 provide the parts outside the CDR3, is DSGVTQTPKHLITATGQRVTLRCSPRSGDLSVYWYQQSLDQGLQFLIQYYNGEERAKGNILERFSAQQFPDLHSELNLSSLELGDSALYFCASTPSGVETQYFGPGTRLLVL.

V is TRBV5-1 and J is TRBJ2-2; TRBD1 matches at 8 bases. V gave up 3 bases and J gave up 4 bases; unmatched junction bases: 11. CDR1 and CDR2 from the germline V gene are SGHRS and YFSETQ. There are 17 residues in the CDR3. The CDR3 DNA is TGCGCCAGCAGCTGGGAGGACAGGGCAAGTATCACCGGGGAGCTGTTTTTT. It specifies CASSWEDRASITGELFF.

This sequence joins TRBV28 and TRBJ1-5; tentatively, D is TRBD1 (6 bases). The CDR3 is 15 amino acids. Germline CDR1 and CDR2: MDHEN and SYDVKM. V dropped 5 bases and J dropped 4 bases, with 15 bases sitting between them. CDR3 in amino acids: CASSLLGGLNQPQHF. CDR3 sequence (DNA): TGTGCCAGCAGTCTCCTAGGGGGATTAAATCAGCCCCAGCATTTT.

The rearrangement uses TRBV7-3 and TRBJ2-3; D perhaps matches TRBD2 (6 bases). The CDR3 runs 14 residues. From germline, CDR1 is SGHTA and CDR2 FQGTGA. Trimming cost V 5 bases and J 5 bases, with 14 bases left between them. This CDR3 reads CASSPGLGGDTQYF. For the CDR3, the DNA is TGTGCCAGCAGCCCTGGACTGGGAGGAGATACGCAGTATTTT.

The V call is TRBV28, the J call TRBJ1-6; the D is unclear. The V end was cut by 3 bases, the J end by 10 bases, with 10 bases between. Germline loops: CDR1 MDHEN, CDR2 SYDVKM. The CDR3 is 13 residues long. This chain's CDR3 is CASSFSEGSPLHF. The CDR3 bases are TGTGCCAGCAGTTTTTCAGAGGGATCACCCCTCCACTTT.

This chain joins TRBV4-1 and TRBJ2-7, with 7 bases aligning to TRBD1. The CDR3 length is 14 residues. After removal of 1 base from V and 3 bases from J, the junction contained 3 bases not matched to a gene. CDR1 and CDR2 (germline): MGHRA, YSYEKL. DNA for the CDR3: TGCGCCAGCAGCCAAGGGGCAGGGGGCTACGAGCAGTACTTC. It codes for CASSQGAGGYEQYF.

The V call is TRBV5-6, the J call TRBJ2-3; 7 nucleotides match TRBD1. Germline-derived CDR1 and CDR2 are SGHDT and YYEEEE. V trimming: 4 bases; J trimming: 4 bases; junction bases outside the gene matches: 6. The CDR3 totals 14 residues. CDR3 bases: TGTGCCAGCAGCCAATGGACAGGTGCAGATACGCAGTATTTT. Its protein is CASSQWTGADTQYF.

The chain combines TRBV5-1 with TRBJ1-2; the D is unclear. Trimming removed 0 bases at V and 4 bases at J, with 10 bases between. The CDR3 sequence is 14 residues long. Germline-derived CDR1 and CDR2 are SGHRS and YFSETQ. The CDR3 loop reads CASSLDGGSYGYTF. As DNA, the CDR3 is TGCGCCAGCAGCTTGGACGGTGGGAGCTATGGCTACACCTTC.

V usage is TRBV6-5 and J usage is TRBJ2-7; D perhaps matches TRBD2 (5 bases). CDR3 length: 15 amino acids. CDR1 is MNHEY and CDR2 is SVGAGI in the germline V gene. V shed 6 bases and J shed 3 bases, with 18 bases lying between them. The CDR3 region has the DNA TGTGCCAGCAGCCCCAAGAGGCTCGGGGACTACGAGCAGTACTTC. Protein product: CASSPKRLGDYEQYF.

The gene calls are TRBV11-2 and TRBJ2-7; TRBD2 matches 8 bases. Unmatched junction bases numbered 6, after V lost 6 bases and J lost 2 bases. The CDR3 has 14 amino acids. Germline CDR1 SGHAT, CDR2 FQNNGV. The CDR3 DNA reads as TGTGCCAGCAGTTCCCCGGGACTAGCCTACGAGCAGTACTTC. It specifies CASSSPGLAYEQYF.

J is TRBJ1-2 and V is TRBV5-1, with 9 bases identical to TRBD1. Losses at the gene ends were 1 base for V and 6 bases for J; bases not matched to a gene: 4. This CDR3 has 14 amino acids. The V gene's germline CDR1 is SGHRS and CDR2 YFSETQ. The CDR3, as DNA: TGCGCCAGCAGCTTGACAACAGGGGGCCATGGCTACACCTTC. This sequence encodes CASSLTTGGHGYTF.

The V call is TRBV7-9, the J call TRBJ1-2; 8 nucleotides agree with TRBD1. Trimming took 4 bases from V and 8 from J; bases not matched to a gene: 15. CDR1 is SEHNR, CDR2 FQNEAQ, per germline (reference sequence). The CDR3 spans 16 residues. The CDR3 protein is CASSWKAQGADSGYTF. DNA for the CDR3: TGTGCCAGCAGCTGGAAGGCCCAGGGGGCGGACTCGGGCTACACCTTC.

The chain has TRBV3-1 (or the pseudogene TRBV3-2) and TRBJ1-5; D is perhaps TRBD1 (5 bases). This CDR3 has 15 residues. Trimming removed 1 base at V and 5 bases at J, with 12 bases between. Germline CDR1 is LGHDT and CDR2 is YNNKEL (reference sequence). CDR3 nucleotides: TGTGCCAGCAGCCAAGCTTGGGGGAGGGATCAGCCCCAGCATTTT. It encodes CASSQAWGRDQPQHF.

The chain uses TRBV5-1 and TRBJ2-5, with D perhaps TRBD1 (6 bases). The CDR3 is made up of 14 amino acids. The V end lost 0 bases, the J end lost 3 bases, and 9 bases lay between the germline ends. CDR1 is SGHRS and CDR2 is YFSETQ in the germline V gene. CDR3 loop: CASSLGQVKETQYF. Written as DNA, the CDR3 is TGCGCCAGCAGCTTGGGACAGGTAAAAGAGACCCAGTACTTC.

V and J are TRBV5-1 and TRBJ1-6, with D possibly TRBD1 on 5 matching bases. The length of the CDR3 is 16 residues. V was cut by 0 bases and J by 10 bases, with 17 bases left in between. Germline loops: CDR1 SGHRS, CDR2 YFSETQ. CDR3 amino acids: CASSLVPGIEESPLHF. In nucleotides, the CDR3 is TGCGCCAGCAGCTTGGTTCCAGGGATCGAAGAGTCACCCCTCCACTTT. Full variable domain (missing parts from reference TRBV5-1 and TRBJ1-6): KAGVTQTPRYLIKTRGQQVTLSCSPISGHRSVSWYQQTPGQGLQFLFEYFSETQRNKGNFPGRFSGRQFSNSRSEMNVSTLELGDSALYLCASSLVPGIEESPLHFGNGTRLTVT.

V is TRBV7-8 and J is TRBJ1-6; 8 bases are a match to TRBD1. With 5 bases clipped from V and 8 bases from J, the junction kept 11 bases outside the gene matches. The CDR3 has 16 amino acids. In germline, CDR1 is SGHVS, CDR2 FQNEAQ. In DNA form, the CDR3 reads TGTGCCAGCAGCCCGAGGCCACAGGGGGGAGATTCACCCCTCCACTTT. Protein product: CASSPRPQGGDSPLHF.

The rearrangement uses TRBV15 and TRBJ2-6; TRBD2 is a possible D gene (6 bases). The CDR3 is made up of 14 amino acids. The V end was cut by 9 bases, the J end by 0 bases, with 9 bases between. Germline V gene lookup returns CDR1 LNHNV and CDR2 YYDKDF (reference sequence). This chain's CDR3 is CATRDFSGANVLTF. The CDR3 bases are TGTGCCACGAGGGACTTCTCTGGGGCCAACGTCCTGACTTTC.

V and J are TRBV18 and TRBJ2-5, with TRBD2 matching over 14 bases. Germline assignment: CDR1 KGHSH and CDR2 LQKENI. V lost 2 bases, J lost 2 bases, and 4 bases stayed unmatched. CDR3 length: 17 amino acids. The CDR3 DNA sequence: TGTGCCAGCTCACCAGGGACTAGCGGGAGCGGGCAAGAGACCCAGTACTTC. This encodes CASSPGTSGSGQETQYF. Based on the CDR3 plus reference TRBV18 and TRBJ2-5, the full variable domain is NAGVMQNPRHLVRRRGQEARLRCSPMKGHSHVYWYRQLPEEGLKFMVYLQKENIIDESGMPKERFSAEFPKEGPSILRIQQVVRGDSAAYFCASSPGTSGSGQETQYFGPGTRLLVL.

This chain links TRBV7-9 with TRBJ2-7, with D hard to call. This CDR3 has 14 amino acids. Germline V gives CDR1 SEHNR, CDR2 FQNEAQ (reference sequence). Deletions cut 10 bases from V and 2 bases from J, with 18 bases between. CDR3 loop: CATTPKSIPYEQYF. Here the CDR3 DNA reads TGTGCCACCACGCCCAAGAGTATCCCCTACGAGCAGTACTTC.

The rearrangement links TRBV28 to TRBJ1-4; D call uncertain. Trimming removed 5 bases at V and 8 bases at J, with 15 bases between. Germline V gene data show CDR1 as MDHEN and CDR2 as SYDVKM. This CDR3 region has 14 residues. The CDR3 DNA is TGTGCCAGCAGTCTCTCGGCGGTCGGGGAAAAACTGTTTTTT. Amino acid sequence: CASSLSAVGEKLFF.

CDR3 residues: CSVQGARNTEAFF. DNA of the CDR3: TGCAGCGTTCAGGGGGCTAGGAACACTGAAGCTTTCTTT. The rearrangement uses TRBV29-1 and TRBJ1-1; 8 bases match TRBD1. This CDR3 is built from 13 residues. Looked up from germline, CDR1 is SQVTM and CDR2 is ANQGSEA. V lost 5 bases to trimming and J lost 1 base; unmatched junction nucleotides: 3.

The chain employs TRBV27 and TRBJ1-5, with TRBD1 identical over 7 bases. This CDR3 has 15 amino acids. In germline, CDR1 is MNHEY, CDR2 SMNVEV (reference sequence). The V gene end was trimmed by 3 bases and the J gene end by 10 bases; junction bases not matched to a gene: 12. Here the CDR3 DNA reads TGTGCCAGCAGTTTGATAGGGACAGATGACGCTCCCCAGCATTTT. Translating it yields CASSLIGTDDAPQHF.

The chain uses TRBV11-2 and TRBJ1-4; D possibly corresponds to TRBD1 (6 bases). Germline lookup yields CDR1 SGHAT and CDR2 FQNNGV. The CDR3 consists of 15 residues. V lost 1 base, J lost 0 bases, and 6 bases lay in between. The CDR3 DNA reads as TGTGCCAGCAGCTTAGCAGGGGCAACTAATGAAAAACTGTTTTTT. The encoded protein is CASSLAGATNEKLFF.

This sequence joins TRBV29-1 and TRBJ2-5; 7 bases line up with TRBD2. CDR1 and CDR2 from the germline V gene are SQVTM and ANQGSEA. The CDR3 covers 16 residues. V lost 2 bases to trimming and J lost 4 bases; unmatched junction nucleotides: 13. CDR3 DNA: TGCAGCGTTGAAAAAGCGAGGGCGGGAGAGGGAGAGACCCAGTACTTC. Protein: CSVEKARAGEGETQYF.

The chain links TRBV12-2 to TRBJ1-6; the table names TRBD1, a call not compared with the DNA. TRBV12-2 is an annotated pseudogene. This CDR3 is built from 12 residues. The CDR3: CASRFSGSPLHF. DNA for the CDR3: TGTGCAAGTCGCTTCTCAGGTTCACCCCTCCACTTT.

The J gene is TRBJ1-1, the V gene TRBV29-1; TRBD1 aligns across 9 bases. Germline lookup yields CDR1 SQVTM and CDR2 ANQGSEA. The CDR3 runs to 16 residues. V lost 8 bases to trimming and J lost 5 bases; unmatched junction nucleotides: 18. CDR3 sequence reads: CSPQPATGGTGTEAFF. In DNA form, the CDR3 reads TGCAGCCCCCAGCCCGCGACAGGGGGAACGGGGACTGAAGCTTTCTTT.